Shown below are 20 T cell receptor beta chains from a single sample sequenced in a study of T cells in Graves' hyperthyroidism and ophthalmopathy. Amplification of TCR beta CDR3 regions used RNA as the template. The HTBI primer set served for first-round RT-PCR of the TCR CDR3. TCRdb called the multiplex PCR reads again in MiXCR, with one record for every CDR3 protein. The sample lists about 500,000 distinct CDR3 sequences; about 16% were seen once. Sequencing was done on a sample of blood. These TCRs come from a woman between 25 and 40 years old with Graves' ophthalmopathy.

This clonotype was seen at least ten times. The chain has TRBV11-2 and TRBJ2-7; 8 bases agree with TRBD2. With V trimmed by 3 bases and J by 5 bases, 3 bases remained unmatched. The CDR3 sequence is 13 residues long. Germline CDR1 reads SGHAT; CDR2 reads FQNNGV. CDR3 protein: CASSFSGVHEQYF. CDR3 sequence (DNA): TGTGCCAGCAGCTTTAGCGGGGTCCACGAGCAGTACTTC.

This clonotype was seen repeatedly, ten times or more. The CDR3 bases are TGTGCCAGCATGCAGGGGCTGGGGAGCAATCAGCCCCAGCATTTT. Encoded protein: CASMQGLGSNQPQHF. The V call is TRBV6-1, the J call TRBJ1-5; D may be TRBD1 (6 bases). In germline, CDR1 is MNHNS, CDR2 SASEGT. The V end was cut by 7 bases, the J end by 1 base, with 14 bases between. The CDR3 is 15 amino acids.

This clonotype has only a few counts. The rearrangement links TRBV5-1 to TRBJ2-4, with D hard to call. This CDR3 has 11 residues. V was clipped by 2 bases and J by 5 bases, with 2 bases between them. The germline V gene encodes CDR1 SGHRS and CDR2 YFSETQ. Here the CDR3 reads CASSLENIQYF. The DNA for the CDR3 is TGCGCCAGCAGCTTAGAAAACATTCAGTACTTC. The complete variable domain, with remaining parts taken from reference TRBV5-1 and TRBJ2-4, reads KAGVTQTPRYLIKTRGQQVTLSCSPISGHRSVSWYQQTPGQGLQFLFEYFSETQRNKGNFPGRFSGRQFSNSRSEMNVSTLELGDSALYLCASSLENIQYFGAGTRLSVL.

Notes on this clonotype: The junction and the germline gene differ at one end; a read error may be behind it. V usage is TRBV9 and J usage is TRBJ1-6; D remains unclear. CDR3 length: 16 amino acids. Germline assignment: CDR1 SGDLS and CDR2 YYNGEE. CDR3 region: CASGVGQSSDGSPLHF. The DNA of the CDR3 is TGTGCCAGCGGCGTAGGGCAGTCCAGTGATGGATCACCCCTCCACTTT.

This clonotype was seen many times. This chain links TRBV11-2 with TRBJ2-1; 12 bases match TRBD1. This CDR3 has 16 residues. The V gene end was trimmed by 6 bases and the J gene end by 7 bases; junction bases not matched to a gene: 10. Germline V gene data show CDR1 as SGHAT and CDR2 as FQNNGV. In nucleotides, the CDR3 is TGTGCCAGCAGACCAACTTCGGGACAGGGGGCTAATGAGCAGTTCTTC. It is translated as CASRPTSGQGANEQFF.

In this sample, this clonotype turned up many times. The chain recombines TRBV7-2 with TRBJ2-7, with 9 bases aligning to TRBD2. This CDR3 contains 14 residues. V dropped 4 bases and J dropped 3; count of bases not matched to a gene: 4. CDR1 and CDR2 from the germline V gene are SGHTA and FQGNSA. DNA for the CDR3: TGTGCCAGCAGCTCCCTAGCGGGAAACTACGAGCAGTACTTC. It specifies CASSSLAGNYEQYF.

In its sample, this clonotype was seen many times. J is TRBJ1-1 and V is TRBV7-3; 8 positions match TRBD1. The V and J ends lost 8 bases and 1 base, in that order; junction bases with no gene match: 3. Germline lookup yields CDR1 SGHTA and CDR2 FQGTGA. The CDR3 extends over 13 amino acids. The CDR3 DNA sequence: TGTGCCAGCCGACAGGGGTGGAACACTGAAGCTTTCTTT. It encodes CASRQGWNTEAFF.

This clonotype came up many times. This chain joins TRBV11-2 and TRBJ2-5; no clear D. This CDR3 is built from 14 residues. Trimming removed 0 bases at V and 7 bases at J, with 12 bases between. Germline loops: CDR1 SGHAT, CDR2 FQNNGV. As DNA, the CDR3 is TGTGCCAGCAGCTTAGATTGGAGCGCCGTGACCCAGTACTTC. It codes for CASSLDWSAVTQYF.

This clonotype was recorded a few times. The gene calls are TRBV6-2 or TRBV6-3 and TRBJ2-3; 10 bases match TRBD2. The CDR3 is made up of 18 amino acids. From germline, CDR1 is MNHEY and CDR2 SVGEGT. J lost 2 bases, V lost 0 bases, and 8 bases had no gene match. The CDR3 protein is CASSYSLGTSEYTDTQYF. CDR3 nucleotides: TGTGCCAGCAGTTACTCTCTCGGGACTAGCGAATACACAGATACGCAGTATTTT.

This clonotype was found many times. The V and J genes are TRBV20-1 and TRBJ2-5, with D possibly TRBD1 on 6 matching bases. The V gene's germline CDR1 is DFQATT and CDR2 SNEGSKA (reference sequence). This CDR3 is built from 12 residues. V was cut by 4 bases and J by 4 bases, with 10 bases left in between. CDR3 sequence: CSAKEQGETQYF. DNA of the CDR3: TGCAGTGCTAAGGAACAGGGAGAGACCCAGTACTTC.

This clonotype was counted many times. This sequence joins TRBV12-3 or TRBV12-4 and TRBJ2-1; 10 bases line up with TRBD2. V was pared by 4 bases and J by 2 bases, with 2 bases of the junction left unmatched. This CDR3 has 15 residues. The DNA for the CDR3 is TGTGCCAGCAGTTCTAGCGGGAGAGCCTACAATGAGCAGTTCTTC. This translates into CASSSSGRAYNEQFF.

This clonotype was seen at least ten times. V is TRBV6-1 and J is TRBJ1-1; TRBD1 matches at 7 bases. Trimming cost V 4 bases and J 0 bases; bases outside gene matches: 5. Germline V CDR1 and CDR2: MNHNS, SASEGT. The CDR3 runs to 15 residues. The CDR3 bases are TGTGCCAGCAGTGGAGGGACAGTCATGAACACTGAAGCTTTCTTT. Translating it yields CASSGGTVMNTEAFF.

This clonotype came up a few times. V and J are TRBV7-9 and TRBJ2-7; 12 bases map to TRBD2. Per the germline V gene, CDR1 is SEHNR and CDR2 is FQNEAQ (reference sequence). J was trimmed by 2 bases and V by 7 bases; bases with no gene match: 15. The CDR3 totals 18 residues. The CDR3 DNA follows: TGTGCCAGCACCAATGGACTAGCGGGACTTGACGGAACCTACGAGCAGTACTTC. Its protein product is CASTNGLAGLDGTYEQYF.

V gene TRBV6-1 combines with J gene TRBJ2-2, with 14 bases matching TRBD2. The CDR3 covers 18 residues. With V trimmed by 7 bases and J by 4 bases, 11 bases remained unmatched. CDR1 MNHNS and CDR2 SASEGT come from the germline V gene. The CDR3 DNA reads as TGTGCCAGCACTACGGGACTAGCGGGGGCTCGGGGCACCGGGGAGCTGTTTTTT. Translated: CASTTGLAGARGTGELFF.

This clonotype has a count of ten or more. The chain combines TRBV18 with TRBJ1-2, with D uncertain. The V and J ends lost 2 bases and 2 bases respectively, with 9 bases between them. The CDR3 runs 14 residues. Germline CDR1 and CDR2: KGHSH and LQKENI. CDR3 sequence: CASSPSAQNYGYTF. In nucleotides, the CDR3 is TGTGCCAGCTCACCAAGCGCACAGAACTATGGCTACACCTTC.

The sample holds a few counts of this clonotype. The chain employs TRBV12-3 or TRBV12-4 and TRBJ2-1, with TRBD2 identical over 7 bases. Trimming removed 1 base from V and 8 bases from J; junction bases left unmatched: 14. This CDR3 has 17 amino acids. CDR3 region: CASSLGGLSFRADEQFF. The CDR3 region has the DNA TGTGCCAGCAGTTTAGGGGGACTATCCTTCCGGGCCGATGAGCAGTTCTTC.

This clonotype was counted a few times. CDR3 protein: CSASGGQRNEKLFF. Written as DNA, the CDR3 is TGCAGTGCTAGCGGGGGACAGCGTAATGAAAAACTGTTTTTT. V gene TRBV20-1 combines with J gene TRBJ1-4; 7 bases are a match to TRBD1. The CDR3 extends over 14 amino acids. Per germline, CDR1 DFQATT and CDR2 SNEGSKA (reference sequence). V lost 3 bases and J lost 4; bases outside the gene matches: 5.

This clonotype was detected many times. This CDR3 reads CASRSGTGFTEAFF. Written as DNA, the CDR3 is TGTGCCAGCAGGTCCGGGACAGGGTTCACTGAAGCTTTCTTT. The V call is TRBV2, the J call TRBJ1-1; the match to TRBD1 covers 9 bases. Germline CDR1 is SNHLY and CDR2 is FYNNEI. V lost 6 bases, J lost 4 bases, and 6 bases stayed unmatched. The CDR3 covers 14 residues.

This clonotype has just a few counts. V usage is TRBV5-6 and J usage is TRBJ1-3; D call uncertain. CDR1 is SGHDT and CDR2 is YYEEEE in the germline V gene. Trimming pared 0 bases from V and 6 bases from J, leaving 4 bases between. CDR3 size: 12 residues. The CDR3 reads CASSLEENTIYF. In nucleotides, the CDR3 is TGTGCCAGCAGCTTGGAGGAAAACACCATATATTTT.

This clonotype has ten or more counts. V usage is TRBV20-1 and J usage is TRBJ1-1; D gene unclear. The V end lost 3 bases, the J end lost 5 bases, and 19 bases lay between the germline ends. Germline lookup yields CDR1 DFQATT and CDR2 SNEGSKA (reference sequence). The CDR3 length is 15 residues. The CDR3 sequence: CSASSARRVETEAFF. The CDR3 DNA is TGCAGTGCTAGTTCGGCCCGTCGGGTGGAAACTGAAGCTTTCTTT.